The entry below gives a single T cell receptor beta chain sequence along with its context. Its antigen is unidentified. This entry comes from a study of OX40 agonist ivuxolimab in advanced cancers. Findings and limits, study-wide: Clonal expansion by week 6 occurred in CD4+ and CD8+ blood T cells (at 0.1 to 3.0 mg/kg). CD8+ T cells (on average) carried more expanded clones than CD4+ T cells.

Data came from immunoSEQ multiplex PCR; TCRdb stores just in-frame clones and leaves some out. This table holds roughly 65,000 clones, about nine tenths found once. Patients with a history of autoimmune disease or on systemic immunosuppression were excluded. V gave up 2 bases and J gave up 5 bases, with 15 bases separating them. The CDR3 loop spans 15 amino acids. Germline V gives CDR1 LNHDA, CDR2 SQIVND (reference sequence). The chain uses TRBV19 and TRBJ1-1; D is ambiguous. This receptor was taken from an adult with an advanced solid tumor such as melanoma, head and neck, liver or kidney cancer. Sequenced here: CD4+ or CD8+ T cells sorted from blood, sampled in a trial of the OX40 agonist ivuxolimab. CDR3 sequence reads: CASSILGFEGTEAFF. CDR3 nucleotides: TGTGCCAGTAGTATATTAGGGTTTGAAGGGACTGAAGCTTTCTTT.